These 21 T cell receptor beta chains originate from one sample sequenced in a study of blood T cell repertoires in COVID-19. Sequencing used immunoSEQ multiplex PCR; TCRdb keeps in-frame clones, though not all of them. The sample comprises roughly 150,000 clones, 89% of which are singletons, and roughly 2.8% rests with the top ten. Material for sequencing was peripheral blood. These receptors all stem from a man aged 60-69 years with acute or convalescent COVID-19.

About this clone itself: Other DNA sequences in the same sample also yield this CDR3. The chain links TRBV14 to TRBJ1-6; the match to TRBD1 covers 8 bases. V shed 5 bases, J shed 6 bases, and the junction held 15 bases outside the gene matches. The V gene's germline CDR1 is SGHDN and CDR2 FVKESK. The CDR3 is 18 residues long. The CDR3 region is CASSRPGTGFFFNSPLHF. The CDR3 DNA follows: TGTGCCAGCAGCAGGCCCGGGACAGGCTTTTTTTTTAATTCACCCCTCCACTTT.

The chain recombines TRBV21-1 with TRBJ2-1; TRBD2, as called in the table, went unchecked against the DNA. TRBV21-1 is a recognized pseudogene. CDR3 length: 13 amino acids. This CDR3 is CASSIGGIHEQFF. The CDR3 nucleotides are TGTGCCAGCTCCATCGGGGGGATCCATGAGCAGTTCTTC.

The chain uses TRBV15 and TRBJ2-2; D is perhaps TRBD2 (5 bases). Between the trimmed V and J ends, which lost 4 bases and 5 bases, there was a span of 17 bases. This CDR3 is 16 amino acids long. Germline CDR1 and CDR2: LNHNV and YYDKDF (reference sequence). CDR3 amino acids: CATSTLSGELTGELFF. The DNA of the CDR3 is TGTGCCACCAGCACCCTATCCGGGGAATTGACCGGGGAGCTGTTTTTT. Supplemented by reference TRBV15 and TRBJ2-2, the full variable domain reads DAMVIQNPRYQVTQFGKPVTLSCSQTLNHNVMYWYQQKSSQAPKLLFHYYDKDFNNEADTPDNFQSRRPNTSFCFLDIRSPGLGDTAMYLCATSTLSGELTGELFFGEGSRLTVL.

The V gene is TRBV6-6, the J gene TRBJ2-7; TRBD2 matches at 12 bases. CDR3 length equals 16 residues. J was trimmed by 7 bases and V by 0 bases; bases with no gene match: 7. Germline values: CDR1 MNHNY, CDR2 SVGAGI (reference sequence). DNA of the CDR3: TGTGCCAGCAGTTACTCAGCTAGCGGGGGGGCCCAAGAGCAGTACTTC. Its translation: CASSYSASGGAQEQYF.

Notes on this clone: The sample holds other DNA sequences that translate to the same CDR3. The chain recombines TRBV6-5 with TRBJ2-3; 7 bases align to TRBD1. The CDR3 runs to 14 residues. Germline V lookup: CDR1 MNHEY, CDR2 SVGAGI. With 6 bases clipped from V and 0 bases from J, the junction kept 3 bases outside the gene matches. DNA for the CDR3: TGTGCCAGCAGGGACAGGACAAGCACAGATACGCAGTATTTT. Its translation is CASRDRTSTDTQYF.

V gene TRBV7-9 combines with J gene TRBJ1-1; D may be TRBD1 (6 bases). CDR3 length: 16 amino acids. Trimming shortened V by 3 bases and J by 4 bases, and 18 bases separated the two germline ends. The germline V gene has CDR1 SEHNR and CDR2 FQNEAQ (reference sequence). CDR3 residues: CASSFPPGQESTEAFF. CDR3 nucleotide sequence: TGTGCCAGCAGCTTCCCTCCGGGACAAGAAAGCACTGAAGCTTTCTTT.

This chain connects TRBV3-1 (or the pseudogene TRBV3-2) to TRBJ1-2; the match to TRBD1 covers 9 bases. The ends lost 3 bases at V and 2 bases at J; junction bases unmatched: 4. The CDR3 runs to 15 residues. Germline V gene sequence: CDR1 LGHDT, CDR2 YNNKEL (reference sequence). This chain's CDR3 is CASSHPGQGNYGYTF. CDR3 bases: TGTGCCAGCAGCCACCCTGGACAGGGGAACTATGGCTACACCTTC.

The genes are TRBV5-1 and TRBJ1-4; 8 bases are shared with TRBD1. J gave up 8 bases and V 5 bases, and 8 bases lay outside the gene matches. The CDR3 contains 14 residues. The V gene's germline CDR1 is SGHRS and CDR2 YFSETQ. The CDR3: CASRQTGDGEKLFF. CDR3 nucleotide sequence: TGCGCCAGCAGACAGACAGGGGACGGCGAAAAACTGTTTTTT.

The rearrangement uses TRBV4-3 and TRBJ2-7; 10 bases are shared with TRBD1. The CDR3 covers 15 residues. V was clipped by 5 bases and J by 5 bases; unmatched bases: 9. Germline CDR1 is LGHNA and CDR2 is YSLEER. The CDR3 DNA is TGCGCCAGCAGCAGCCGGGACAGGGGCGTCAACGAGCAGTACTTC. Translation: CASSSRDRGVNEQYF.

The chain couples TRBV19 to TRBJ2-7; D unresolved. CDR3 length equals 12 residues. The germline V and J ends were trimmed by 4 bases and 6 bases, with 10 bases remaining between them. Germline V CDR1 and CDR2: LNHDA, SQIVND (reference sequence). The CDR3 protein is CASSSPRGEQYF. The CDR3 DNA is TGTGCCAGTAGTAGCCCACGCGGCGAGCAGTACTTC.

The chain uses TRBV11-2 and TRBJ1-1; D may be TRBD1 (6 bases). Germline CDR1 reads SGHAT; CDR2 reads FQNNGV. V lost 2 bases, J lost 2 bases, and 12 bases lay in between. The CDR3 covers 15 residues. DNA of the CDR3: TGTGCCAGCAGCTTACCCAGGACAGCTAACACTGAAGCTTTCTTT. Translating it yields CASSLPRTANTEAFF.

The chain combines TRBV4-3 with TRBJ2-1; 9 bases line up with TRBD1. The CDR3 length is 17 residues. The J segment lost 6 bases and the V segment lost 5 bases, leaving 14 bases of the junction unmatched. CDR1 and CDR2 from the germline V gene are LGHNA and YSLEER. The CDR3 loop is CASSEETGGTGRNEQFF. DNA for the CDR3: TGCGCCAGCAGCGAGGAAACAGGGGGCACTGGTCGCAATGAGCAGTTCTTC.

The chain recombines TRBV7-2 with TRBJ2-1, with TRBD1 matching 8 bases. With 0 bases clipped from V and 7 bases from J, the junction kept 5 bases outside the gene matches. CDR3 length: 15 residues. Looked up from germline, CDR1 is SGHTA and CDR2 is FQGNSA. The CDR3 coding sequence is TGTGCCAGCAGCTTAGCGGCCGGGACAGGTAATGAGCAGTTCTTC. The encoded protein is CASSLAAGTGNEQFF.

V is TRBV19 and J is TRBJ1-5; D might be TRBD1 (5 bases). V lost 5 bases and J 2 bases, leaving 19 bases between the germline ends. CDR1 is LNHDA and CDR2 is SQIVND in the germline V gene (reference sequence). This CDR3 contains 17 residues. The CDR3 region has the DNA TGTGCCAGTAGTTCCCCCGGGGCGGGGAAGCGCAATCAGCCCCAGCATTTT. Translated: CASSSPGAGKRNQPQHF.

The DNA for the CDR3 is TGTGCCAGCAGTGAAGGTGGGCCGGGCACAGATACGCAGTATTTT. This codes for CASSEGGPGTDTQYF. V and J are TRBV6-1 and TRBJ2-3; no reliable D call. The CDR3 contains 15 residues. CDR1 is MNHNS and CDR2 is SASEGT in the germline V gene. Trimming cost V 1 base and J 1 base, with 9 bases left between them.

This clone was detected only once. The chain joins TRBV18 to TRBJ1-1; D perhaps matches TRBD1 (5 bases). The CDR3 extends over 14 amino acids. Germline V CDR1 and CDR2: KGHSH, LQKENI. Between the trimmed V and J ends, which lost 1 base and 6 bases, there was a span of 12 bases. CDR3 protein: CASSPRGGGAEAFF. The CDR3 DNA is TGTGCCAGCTCACCACGTGGGGGAGGCGCTGAAGCTTTCTTT.

This sequence joins TRBV2 and TRBJ1-2; D not certain. Germline CDR1 is SNHLY and CDR2 is FYNNEI. There are 15 residues in the CDR3. The V gene lost 4 bases and the J gene lost 2 bases, with 14 bases spanning the gap. DNA for the CDR3: TGTGCCAGCAGTGCGCAGCAGACACTCAACTATGGCTACACCTTC. This encodes CASSAQQTLNYGYTF.

J is TRBJ1-1 and V is TRBV21-1; TRBD1, the table's D call, lacks a check against the DNA. TRBV21-1 is labeled a pseudogene. This CDR3 region has 17 residues. The CDR3 DNA reads as TGTGCCAGCAGCAAAGTTCTAATCGGACAGGGGGATACTGAAGCTTTCTTT. It encodes CASSKVLIGQGDTEAFF.

The chain is built from TRBV6-2 or TRBV6-3 and TRBJ1-5; D is unclear. Between the trimmed V and J ends, which lost 2 bases and 2 bases, there was a span of 13 bases. The germline V gene has CDR1 MNHEY and CDR2 SVGEGT. The CDR3 runs to 16 residues. The CDR3 DNA is TGTGCCAGCAGTTACCAGCGGGTGAGGGGCAATCAGCCCCAGCATTTT. Its protein product is CASSYQRVRGNQPQHF.

This clone was recorded only once. The V gene is TRBV6-1, the J gene TRBJ2-3; 14 nucleotides agree with TRBD2. The length of the CDR3 is 18 residues. Trimming cost V 4 bases and J 0 bases; bases outside gene matches: 6. CDR1 and CDR2 from the germline V gene are MNHNS and SASEGT. For the CDR3, the DNA is TGTGCCAGCAGTGCTCGGACTAGCGGGGGGACTAGCACAGATACGCAGTATTTT. This codes for CASSARTSGGTSTDTQYF.

The chain couples TRBV4-3 to TRBJ1-2; tentatively, D is TRBD1 (5 bases). V was clipped by 0 bases and J by 4 bases, with 15 bases between them. Germline values: CDR1 LGHNA, CDR2 YSLEER. The CDR3 contains 16 residues. CDR3 loop: CASSQDLRGGGYGYTF. Here the CDR3 DNA reads TGCGCCAGCAGCCAAGATCTAAGGGGCGGGGGCTATGGCTACACCTTC.